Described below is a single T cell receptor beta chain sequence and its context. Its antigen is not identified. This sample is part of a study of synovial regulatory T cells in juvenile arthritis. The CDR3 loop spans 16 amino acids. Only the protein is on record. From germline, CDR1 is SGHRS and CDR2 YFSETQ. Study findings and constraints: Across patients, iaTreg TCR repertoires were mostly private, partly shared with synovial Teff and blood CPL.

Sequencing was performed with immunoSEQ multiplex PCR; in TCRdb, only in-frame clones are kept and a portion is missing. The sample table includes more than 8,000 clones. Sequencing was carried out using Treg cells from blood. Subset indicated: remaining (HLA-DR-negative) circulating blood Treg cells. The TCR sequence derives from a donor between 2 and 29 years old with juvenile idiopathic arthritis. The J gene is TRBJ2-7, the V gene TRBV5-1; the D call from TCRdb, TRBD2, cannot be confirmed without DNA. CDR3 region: CASSLAGLAEIYEQYF.